One TCR beta chain is described in this entry. Its specific antigen is unknown. No qualities accompany the bases; no much larger clone lies one base away. Ends trimmed: V by 5 bases, J by 4 bases; bases unmatched to a gene: 7. Via the germline V gene, CDR1 is SNHLY and CDR2 FYNNEI. Spanning cysteine to phenylalanine, the CDR3 consists of 14 amino acids. The CDR3 DNA has 42 bases and is translated from base 1. This sample is drawn from a study of CD8+CD57+ T cells in acquired aplastic anemia (dated by TCRdb to the late 2010s). For the study in its entirety: A mean of approximately 3 ug of DNA, ranging from roughly 0.18 to 30 ug, was extracted from sorted CD4+ and CD8+ cells. CD8+CD57+ expansion was defined as frequency above the mean frequency observed in healthy subjects.

The patients picked for sequencing were ones in whom flow cytometry had shown an expansion of CD8+CD57+ cells. All patients had severe acquired aplastic anemia diagnosed by International Study of Aplastic Anemia and Agranulocytosis and Camitta criteria. Patients had received no therapy at the time of blood sampling. TCR repertoires of sorted CD4+ and CD8+ blood T cells from severe aplastic anemia patients and healthy subjects were deep-sequenced in the study. In the USA, patient enrollment took place under clinicaltrials.gov protocols 00001620, 01623167, 00001397, 00071045, 00081523 and 00961064. Ficoll-Paque density gradient centrifugation was used to isolate peripheral blood mononuclear cells. Before DNA was extracted, CD4+ and CD8+ T cells were sorted using either FACS or magnetic beads. Genomic DNA served as template for TCR beta VDJ combination and CDR3 sequence profiling. An Illumina HiSeq 2000 was used for TCR repertoire sequencing. For the original study's pipeline: TRBV/TRBJ rearrangement plots, CDR3 size and DJ length profiles, and Simpson's diversity index were used to evaluate the repertoires. The most abundant DNA sequence in the deep sequencing data was taken as the immunodominant clone. CDR3 amino acid sequences were screened for sharing across subjects and were compared with published repertoires and the VDJdb database. Starting from the raw public reads, TCRdb applied fastp trimming at Q25, assembled clones with MiXCR and retained in-frame beta chains. Each entry merges the rows of one CDR3 protein and shows their most common DNA and genes. TCRdb, not the authors, supplied the V and J calls. The sample table shows about 180,000 distinct CDR3 sequences, and roughly 50% are seen once. Clones ranked in the top ten supply 13% of the sample.

The study at large found these results: Although twenty-nine CD8+ CDR3 sequences were shared by patients and controls, these sequences appeared highly expressed in patients and within the immunodominant clones of patients. Between patients and healthy controls, no significant difference in CD8+ Simpson's diversity was found (P=0.060).

The TCR originated in a human donor with aplastic anemia. Sequencing used sorted CD4+, CD8+, or CD8+CD57+ T cells (not recorded which) from PBMCs. The rearrangement joined TRBV2 to TRBJ1-2; TRBD1 agrees with 7 junctional bases. The DNA reads TGTGCCAGCAGTAACTCCGGGACAGCCTATGGCTACACCTTC. It codes for CASSNSGTAYGYTF.